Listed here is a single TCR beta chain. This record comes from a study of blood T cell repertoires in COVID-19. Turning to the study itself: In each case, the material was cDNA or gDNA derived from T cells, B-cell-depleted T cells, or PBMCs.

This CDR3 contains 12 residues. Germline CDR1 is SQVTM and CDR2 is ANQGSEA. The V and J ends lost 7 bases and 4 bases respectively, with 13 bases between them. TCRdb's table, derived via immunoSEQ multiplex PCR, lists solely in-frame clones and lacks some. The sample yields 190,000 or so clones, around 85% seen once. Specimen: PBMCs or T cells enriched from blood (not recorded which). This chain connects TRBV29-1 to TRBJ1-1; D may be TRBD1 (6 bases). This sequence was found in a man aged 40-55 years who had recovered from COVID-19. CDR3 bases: TGCAGCGCTCGAGGACAGTTCACTGAAGCTTTCTTT. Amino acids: CSARGQFTEAFF.